The following is a TCR beta chain sequence with its context. Its antigen is undetermined. This sample stems from a study of cytomegalovirus exposure and HLA in healthy donors. Background on the study: Earlier, 100 million to 120 million unique TCR beta sequences were recovered from roughly 170 million T cells by an analysis. Study outcomes and limitations: Highly shared variants forming one cluster were likely a sequencing artifact.

The PCR employed 60 Vbeta primers together with 13 Jbeta primers. Clones were sequenced by immunoSEQ multiplex PCR, and TCRdb holds only the in-frame ones, with some missing. The sample has some 240,000 clones, almost 80% seen once. Nominally healthy donors were sampled, though unrecorded immune exposures were likely. The germline V gene has CDR1 SQVTM and CDR2 ANQGSEA. The CDR3 has 12 residues. Material: PBMCs. The gene calls are TRBV29-1 and TRBJ1-1; no clear D gene. This receptor was obtained from a male donor in good health and CMV-seronegative. The CDR3 loop is CLGLDSNTEAFF. The CDR3 nucleotides are TGCTTGGGCCTCGATTCGAACACTGAAGCTTTCTTT.